This T cell receptor beta chain was sequenced in a study of CD8+CD57+ T cells in acquired aplastic anemia. Across the whole study: The study obtained an average of around 3.4 ug of DNA from sorted CD4+ and CD8+ cells.

Using genomic DNA as the template, TCR beta VDJ and CDR3 profiling was carried out. TCRdb re-called the reads with MiXCR, one entry per CDR3 protein. The sample gives a few hundred thousand distinct CDR3 sequences, approximately 33% of which show up once; 0.8% to 0.85% is in the top ten. Patients picked for sequencing had shown CD8+CD57+ cell expansion detected by flow cytometry. Sequencing was carried out using sorted CD4+, CD8+, or CD8+CD57+ T cells (not recorded which) from PBMCs. This clonotype was obtained from a human donor with aplastic anemia.

CDR3 amino acids: CSARNPAGVDGYGYTF. CDR3 in DNA: TGCAGTGCTAGAAACCCGGCAGGGGTCGATGGCTATGGCTACACCTTC. The chain employs TRBV20-1 and TRBJ1-2; D is perhaps TRBD1 (6 bases). This CDR3 contains 16 residues. Per germline, CDR1 DFQATT and CDR2 SNEGSKA (reference sequence). The ends were cut back, 2 bases at V and 4 bases at J, with 20 bases in the middle.